What follows are 26 T cell receptor beta chains derived from one specimen sequenced in a study of shared clonotypes between healthy human individuals. Generated by immunoSEQ multiplex PCR, the TCRdb table keeps only in-frame clones and is missing some. The sample includes about 2.1 million clones, just over 90% of them seen just once. Only CD45RO-negative cells positively selected for CCR7 counted as naive CD8 cells, so terminally differentiated effector memory CD45RA+ cells were excluded. Sequencing was performed on naive CD8+ T cells from PBMCs. The receptors were sampled from a man between 18 and 29 years old in good health. Some clones in this sample may be carry-over from other donors' samples.

This CDR3 is CASSDRHGTGGDTQYF. CDR3 DNA: TGTGCCAGCAGTGACCGCCACGGGACAGGGGGAGATACGCAGTATTTT. This rearrangement joins TRBV6-4 to TRBJ2-3; TRBD1 agrees at 11 bases. After removal of 2 bases from V and 5 bases from J, the junction contained 6 bases not matched to a gene. The CDR3 is 16 amino acids. CDR1 is MRHNA and CDR2 is SNTAGT in the germline V gene.

V is TRBV27 and J is TRBJ1-2; 7 positions match TRBD1. The V segment lost 2 bases and the J segment 4 bases; nucleotides outside the gene matches: 4. CDR3 length equals 14 residues. Germline V gene lookup returns CDR1 MNHEY and CDR2 SMNVEV (reference sequence). CDR3: CASSLRGRVYGYTF. Written as DNA, the CDR3 is TGTGCCAGCAGTTTAAGGGGGCGAGTCTATGGCTACACCTTC.

This clone has only a few counts. The rearrangement joins TRBV29-1 to TRBJ1-1; the D gene is possibly TRBD1 (5 bases). The CDR3 extends over 17 amino acids. V lost 6 bases, J lost 0 bases, and 23 bases lay in between. Germline CDR1 and CDR2: SQVTM and ANQGSEA. The CDR3 here is CSVLTGSFPTMNTEAFF. The CDR3 DNA reads TGCAGCGTGCTTACAGGTAGCTTCCCCACCATGAACACTGAAGCTTTCTTT.

This chain uses TRBV15 with TRBJ1-2; D possibly corresponds to TRBD1 (6 bases). CDR3 size: 14 residues. CDR1 and CDR2 (germline): LNHNV, YYDKDF (reference sequence). The V end was cut by 5 bases, the J end by 4 bases, with 14 bases between. CDR3 DNA sequence: TGTGCCACCAGCCAGATCGACAGGCCCTATGGCTACACCTTC. This encodes CATSQIDRPYGYTF.

The sample holds one count of this clone. V and J are TRBV7-9 and TRBJ1-5; no clear D. CDR1 SEHNR and CDR2 FQNEAQ come from the germline V gene (reference sequence). V lost 10 bases and J 0 bases, leaving 16 bases between the germline ends. The CDR3 sequence is 15 residues long. The CDR3 reads CAIQAYQDSNQPQHF. CDR3 coding DNA: TGTGCCATCCAAGCTTATCAGGATAGCAATCAGCCCCAGCATTTT.

The J gene is TRBJ2-6, the V gene TRBV5-1, with TRBD1 identical over 9 bases. The ends lost 3 bases at V and 4 bases at J; junction bases unmatched: 11. Per germline, CDR1 SGHRS and CDR2 YFSETQ. The CDR3 covers 18 residues. The CDR3 loop reads CASSSKGQGLEGANVLTF. The CDR3 bases are TGCGCCAGCAGCTCCAAGGGACAGGGTCTAGAGGGGGCCAACGTCCTGACTTTC.

This clone has a single count. The rearrangement links TRBV2 to TRBJ2-1, with 9 bases lining up with TRBD1. Trimming at V came to 8 bases and at J to 7 bases, leaving 12 bases not matched to a gene. The CDR3 sequence is 15 residues long. Germline loops: CDR1 SNHLY, CDR2 FYNNEI. The CDR3, as DNA: TGTGCCAGCCGGGAAACCCGGGACAGGGAGAATGAGCAGTTCTTC. The encoded protein is CASRETRDRENEQFF.

V usage is TRBV6-1 and J usage is TRBJ2-7; D is possibly TRBD2 (6 bases). Germline V gene sequence: CDR1 MNHNS, CDR2 SASEGT. Trimming cost V 4 bases and J 9 bases, with 22 bases left between them. This CDR3 spans 15 amino acids. The CDR3 DNA is TGTGCCAGCAGTGGACGCCCGTCGGGGGATCTCGCGCAGTACTTC. Its protein product is CASSGRPSGDLAQYF.

The chain combines TRBV27 with TRBJ2-7; 10 positions agree with TRBD2. The V gene's germline CDR1 is MNHEY and CDR2 SMNVEV (reference sequence). V lost 2 bases, J lost 7 bases, and 8 bases stayed unmatched. The CDR3 is 15 amino acids. CDR3 DNA: TGTGCCAGCAGTTTAATCCTAGCGGGAGTTGGGGAGCAGTACTTC. Translating it yields CASSLILAGVGEQYF.

V and J are TRBV6-1 and TRBJ1-2; the D is unclear. Trimming removed 2 bases at V and 4 bases at J, with 11 bases between. Germline loops: CDR1 MNHNS, CDR2 SASEGT. The CDR3 runs to 14 residues. CDR3 in DNA: TGTGCCAGCAGTGAATTGGCAACAGCCTATGGCTACACCTTC. Amino acids: CASSELATAYGYTF.

This sequence joins TRBV28 and TRBJ1-2; 7 nucleotides match TRBD1. CDR1 is MDHEN, CDR2 SYDVKM, per germline. The CDR3 runs to 12 residues. V lost 7 bases to trimming and J lost 5 bases; unmatched junction nucleotides: 4. The CDR3 nucleotides are TGTGCCAGCAAACCGGACAGGTATGGCTACACCTTC. Amino acids: CASKPDRYGYTF.

This sequence joins TRBV7-9 and TRBJ2-4, with 7 bases that match TRBD1. CDR3 length: 14 amino acids. The trim removed 5 bases at V and 4 bases at J, leaving 5 bases unmatched. CDR1 is SEHNR and CDR2 is FQNEAQ in the germline V gene (reference sequence). CDR3: CASSPRQGKNIQYF. CDR3 coding DNA: TGTGCCAGCAGCCCAAGACAGGGTAAAAACATTCAGTACTTC. The whole variable domain, filled in from reference TRBV7-9 and TRBJ2-4, reads DTGVSQNPRHKITKRGQNVTFRCDPISEHNRLYWYRQTLGQGPEFLTYFQNEAQLEKSRLLSDRFSAERPKGSFSTLEIQRTEQGDSAMYLCASSPRQGKNIQYFGAGTRLSVL.

The J gene is TRBJ2-5, the V gene TRBV9; 9 bases fit TRBD2. V shed 0 bases, J shed 7 bases, and the junction held 13 bases outside the gene matches. The CDR3 runs 17 residues. Per the germline V gene, CDR1 is SGDLS and CDR2 is YYNGEE. The CDR3 coding sequence is TGTGCCAGCAGCGTAGATGATGGCGGGGGGGGTGGTACGACCCAGTACTTC. This translates into CASSVDDGGGGGTTQYF.

The chain joins TRBV25-1 to TRBJ1-1, with D tentatively TRBD1 (6 bases). V lost 3 bases to trimming and J lost 0 bases, with 17 bases between them. CDR3 length: 17 residues. Per germline, CDR1 MGHDK and CDR2 SYGVNS. DNA for the CDR3: TGTGCCAGCAGTGACTTTAAGGACAGAGGCATGAACACTGAAGCTTTCTTT. It codes for CASSDFKDRGMNTEAFF.

A few counts support this clone. Its ends do not fully match the called genes, so a read error is possible. The rearrangement uses TRBV19 and TRBJ1-1; no firm D call. CDR1 is LNHDA and CDR2 is SQIVND in the germline V gene (reference sequence). This CDR3 has 14 amino acids. The CDR3: CASSIGPGSLETFF. The CDR3 DNA is TGTGCCAGTAGTATAGGTCCGGGTTCACTTGAAACTTTCTTT.

This clone was counted only a few times. The chain employs TRBV7-6 and TRBJ2-7; TRBD1 aligns across 8 bases. This CDR3 spans 14 amino acids. The germline V gene encodes CDR1 SGHVS and CDR2 FNYEAQ. Unmatched junction bases numbered 6, after V lost 5 bases and J lost 3 bases. CDR3 amino acids: CASSTSGTGYEQYF. CDR3 sequence (DNA): TGTGCCAGCAGCACGTCCGGGACAGGCTACGAGCAGTACTTC.

V is TRBV4-2 and J is TRBJ1-2, with D unresolved. The V and J ends lost 4 bases and 2 bases respectively, with 26 bases between them. CDR3 length: 19 amino acids. Germline-derived CDR1 and CDR2 are LGHNA and YNFKEQ. The CDR3 region is CASSRVVRGTRGLNYGYTF. In nucleotides, the CDR3 is TGTGCCAGCAGCCGGGTTGTGCGAGGCACCCGTGGCTTAAACTATGGCTACACCTTC.

The CDR3 loop is CASSQPGREQYF. The CDR3 DNA sequence: TGTGCCAGCAGCCAACCCGGGAGGGAGCAGTACTTC. The rearrangement uses TRBV11-2 and TRBJ2-7, with TRBD2 matching over 7 bases. The CDR3 runs 12 residues. With V trimmed by 5 bases and J by 7 bases, 5 bases remained unmatched. CDR1 SGHAT and CDR2 FQNNGV come from the germline V gene.

The chain is built from TRBV28 and TRBJ2-3, with 9 bases identical to TRBD2. The germline V gene has CDR1 MDHEN and CDR2 SYDVKM. Losses at the gene ends were 6 bases for V and 4 bases for J; bases not matched to a gene: 14. The CDR3 is 17 amino acids. In DNA form, the CDR3 reads TGTGCCAGCAGGCCCGCGACTAGCGGACCTCCCCCAGATACGCAGTATTTT. It specifies CASRPATSGPPPDTQYF.

CDR3 nucleotide sequence: TGCGCCAGCAGCCAAGATTCCCCGGGCGAGCAGTACTTC. Its protein product is CASSQDSPGEQYF. This chain links TRBV4-3 with TRBJ2-7; no clear D. Trimming stripped 0 bases from V and 6 bases from J, with 9 bases between. The V gene's germline CDR1 is LGHNA and CDR2 YSLEER. The CDR3 is 13 amino acids.

The chain couples TRBV27 to TRBJ2-7, with a tentative D call TRBD1 (6 bases). The V end was cut by 6 bases, the J end by 2 bases, with 20 bases between. The CDR3 covers 16 residues. Germline V gives CDR1 MNHEY, CDR2 SMNVEV (reference sequence). As DNA, the CDR3 is TGTGCCAGCAGCCGGAGGCCGGGACATGTACCCTACGAGCAGTACTTC. Amino acid sequence: CASSRRPGHVPYEQYF.

V is TRBV29-1 and J is TRBJ1-1; D unclear. Germline CDR1 reads SQVTM; CDR2 reads ANQGSEA. Trimming left V 0 bases short and J 7 bases short, with 12 bases between. CDR3 size: 13 residues. This CDR3 is CSVEDLIGGEAFF. DNA for the CDR3: TGCAGCGTTGAAGATCTGATAGGCGGTGAAGCTTTCTTT.

Concerning this clone: Other DNA variants within this sample encode the same CDR3. This rearrangement joins TRBV5-6 to TRBJ2-7; 9 bases align to TRBD1. In germline, CDR1 is SGHDT, CDR2 YYEEEE. The CDR3 is made up of 14 amino acids. With 3 bases clipped from V and 3 bases from J, the junction kept 4 bases outside the gene matches. As DNA, the CDR3 is TGTGCCAGCAGCTCCGGGACAGGGAGCTACGAGCAGTACTTC. It yields the protein CASSSGTGSYEQYF.

This chain connects TRBV18 to TRBJ2-2; D gene ambiguous. The CDR3 has 18 amino acids. The germline V and J ends were trimmed by 0 bases and 4 bases, with 18 bases remaining between them. Germline V CDR1 and CDR2: KGHSH, LQKENI. CDR3 bases: TGTGCCAGCTCACCACCGGTGGCAGGTCGGTACGGCACCGGGGAGCTGTTTTTT. Translation: CASSPPVAGRYGTGELFF.

This clone was picked up one time. V and J are TRBV28 and TRBJ2-5, with 12 bases identical to TRBD2. The V segment lost 5 bases and the J segment 1 base; nucleotides outside the gene matches: 11. The germline gives CDR1 MDHEN, CDR2 SYDVKM. The CDR3 length is 18 residues. The DNA for the CDR3 is TGTGCCAGCAGTAACCGACTAGCGGGAGATGCGGGCCAAGAGACCCAGTACTTC. Translated: CASSNRLAGDAGQETQYF.

CDR3 amino acids: CASSPLGQGAHEQYF. As DNA, the CDR3 is TGTGCCAGCAGTCCTCTAGGGCAGGGGGCTCACGAGCAGTACTTC. This chain links TRBV28 with TRBJ2-7; 8 positions match TRBD1. Trimming at V came to 5 bases and at J to 5 bases, leaving 11 bases not matched to a gene. The CDR3 consists of 15 residues. Germline V gene sequence: CDR1 MDHEN, CDR2 SYDVKM.